This T cell receptor beta chain was captured in a study of vaccination effects on CD4 cells after COVID-19. As for the study in general: Early and late post-vaccination sampling was undertaken in a cohort of a few convalescent patients. After the second dose, samples were taken at median day 72.

There are 13 residues in the CDR3. In germline, CDR1 is SNHLY, CDR2 FYNNEI. Trimming took 3 bases from V and 3 from J, leaving 9 bases between them. TCRdb keeps only in-frame clones here, not all; method: immunoSEQ multiplex PCR. Of 13,000 to 15,000 clones listed, roughly 78% are singletons. With respect to this clone: Its antigen is unknown.

Before any sequencing was done, the ViraFEST assay used viral peptide pools to expand antigen-specific CD4+ T cells. Around day 10 of culture, CD4+ T cells were separated out. By PCR, the person was confirmed to have had SARS-CoV-2 infection between March and December 2020. Participants received two doses of either the BNT162b2 or mRNA-1273 vaccine. IL-2 at about 10 IU/ml and peptides at 7.5 to 10 ug/ml were added to cultured PBMC, about 1.8 million per well. Cells had half their medium changed to IL-2 medium on days 3 and 7. The receptor's source is a human donor who had a prior SARS-CoV-2 infection. This material consisted of CD4+ T cells from PBMCs cultured with HCoV-NL63 spike peptides, taken after COVID-19 vaccination. The chain links TRBV2 to TRBJ2-7; possibly TRBD2 for D (6 bases). CDR3 residues: CASSDPGLYEQYF. CDR3 nucleotides: TGTGCCAGCAGTGATCCGGGACTCTACGAGCAGTACTTC. The entire variable domain, with the rest obtained from reference TRBV2 and TRBJ2-7, is as follows: EPEVTQTPSHQVTQMGQEVILRCVPISNHLYFYWYRQILGQKVEFLVSFYNNEISEKSEIFDDQFSVERPDGSNFTLKIRSTKLEDSAMYFCASSDPGLYEQYFGPGTRLTVT.